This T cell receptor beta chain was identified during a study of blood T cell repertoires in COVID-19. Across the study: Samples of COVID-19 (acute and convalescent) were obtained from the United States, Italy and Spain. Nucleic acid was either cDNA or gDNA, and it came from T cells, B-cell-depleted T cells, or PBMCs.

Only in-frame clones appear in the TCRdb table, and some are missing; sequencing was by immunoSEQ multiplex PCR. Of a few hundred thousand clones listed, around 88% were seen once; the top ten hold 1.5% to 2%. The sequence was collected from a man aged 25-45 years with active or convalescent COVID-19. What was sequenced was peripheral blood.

The CDR3 is CASFNEMGMGTSGTGELFF. The DNA for the CDR3 is TGCGCCAGCTTTAATGAGATGGGTATGGGGACTAGCGGGACCGGGGAGCTGTTTTTT. The chain is built from TRBV10-2 and TRBJ2-2; 12 nucleotides align to TRBD2. V dropped 8 bases and J dropped 5; count of bases not matched to a gene: 18. The CDR3 sequence is 19 residues long. The germline CDR1 and CDR2 sequences are WSHSY and SAAADI.